This T cell receptor beta chain came from a study of B cell selection in AIRE deficiency. Overall study findings and caveats: Shared Treg sequences were biased toward short CDR3s with few non-templated nucleotide insertions. Around 30% of healthy-shared Treg sequences were found among patient Tconv cells. Healthy donors alone shared under 35% of some 3,300 Treg sequences; patients alone approximately 9%.

In the original workflow: Patients' Tregs yielded about 5.6x10^4 distinct TCRbeta sequences; donors' about 1x10^5. This table comes from immunoSEQ multiplex PCR, and its TCRdb copy is limited to in-frame clones, with some not included. V, J and clone size are those of that table, while D and trimming were read from the DNA. The sample comprises about 22,000 clones, over 90% of which are singletons, and roughly 1.4% rests with the top ten. The regulatory T cell sort gate was CD4+CD25hiCD127low/negative. About this clone: The antigen is undetermined.

Germline CDR1 GTSNPN, CDR2 SVGIG (reference sequence). Trimming took off 0 bases at V and 5 bases at J, with 20 bases between the two ends. This CDR3 has 16 residues. This clonotype was obtained from a human donor in good health. The chain has TRBV30 and TRBJ2-7; D possibly matches TRBD1 or TRBD2 (6 bases each). The sequenced sample was CD4+CD25+ Tregs sorted from PBMCs. The CDR3 sequence is CAWSVPVGGPRHEQYF. CDR3 DNA: TGTGCCTGGAGTGTACCAGTAGGGGGGCCCCGGCACGAGCAGTACTTC.